The 28 T cell receptor beta chains presented below share a single source sample, sequenced in a study of cytomegalovirus exposure and HLA in healthy donors. Primers included in the PCR were 60 Vbeta and 13 Jbeta primers. The repertoire was sequenced with immunoSEQ multiplex PCR; TCRdb's copy has only in-frame clones and lacks some. Its listing shows some 110,000 clones. The sequencing input was PBMCs. The receptors here all came from a man aged 30 to 39 in good health and CMV-seronegative.

The J gene is TRBJ1-2, the V gene TRBV27; no firm D call. The CDR3 totals 12 residues. V was cut by 3 bases and J by 8 bases, with 10 bases left in between. Germline CDR1 is MNHEY and CDR2 is SMNVEV (reference sequence). CDR3 bases: TGTGCCAGCAGTTTTATAGGGAGCGGCTACACCTTC. Its translation is CASSFIGSGYTF.

The gene calls are TRBV4-2 and TRBJ2-7, with 12 positions matching TRBD2. The trim removed 3 bases at V and 4 bases at J, leaving 1 base unmatched. CDR1 is LGHNA, CDR2 YNFKEQ, per germline. The CDR3 runs to 14 residues. CDR3 region: CASSQGTSGYEQYF. CDR3 nucleotides: TGTGCCAGCAGCCAGGGGACTAGCGGGTACGAGCAGTACTTC.

The rearrangement joins TRBV27 to TRBJ2-7; the D is unclear. Germline V gives CDR1 MNHEY, CDR2 SMNVEV (reference sequence). V was cut by 4 bases and J by 3 bases, with 4 bases left in between. The CDR3 consists of 11 residues. The CDR3 DNA reads as TGTGCCAGCAGTTCGGGCTACGAGCAGTACTTC. Its translation is CASSSGYEQYF.

V is TRBV27 and J is TRBJ1-2, with TRBD1 matching over 7 bases. The trim removed 3 bases at V and 1 base at J, leaving 2 bases unmatched. The germline V gene encodes CDR1 MNHEY and CDR2 SMNVEV (reference sequence). The CDR3 is 14 residues long. In DNA, the CDR3 is TGTGCCAGCAGTTTTGACAGGGATAACTATGGCTACACCTTC. It encodes CASSFDRDNYGYTF.

This chain links TRBV30 with TRBJ1-2; no clear D. The ends were cut back, 8 bases at V and 8 bases at J, with 18 bases in the middle. The CDR3 extends over 12 amino acids. Germline-derived CDR1 and CDR2 are GTSNPN and SVGIG (reference sequence). CDR3 protein: CAGGREPYGYTF. CDR3 DNA: TGTGCCGGCGGAAGAGAACCTTACGGCTACACCTTC.

The CDR3 sequence is CASSEQGANYGYTF. The CDR3 DNA reads TGTGCCAGCAGTGAACAGGGAGCTAACTATGGCTACACCTTC. This chain uses TRBV27 with TRBJ1-2; a possible D gene is TRBD1 (6 bases). CDR3 size: 14 residues. Trimming left V 5 bases short and J 0 bases short, with 10 bases between. CDR1 is MNHEY and CDR2 is SMNVEV in the germline V gene (reference sequence).

The rearrangement joins TRBV2 to TRBJ1-1; D possibly corresponds to TRBD1 (5 bases). The germline V gene has CDR1 SNHLY and CDR2 FYNNEI. Trimming stripped 6 bases from V and 4 bases from J, with 18 bases between. This CDR3 region has 15 residues. This CDR3 is CASREWVRVGTEAFF. In DNA form, the CDR3 reads TGTGCCAGCAGAGAATGGGTCAGGGTTGGCACTGAAGCTTTCTTT.

The rearrangement links TRBV30 to TRBJ2-7, with 7 bases lining up with TRBD2. Unmatched junction bases numbered 7, after V lost 7 bases and J lost 4 bases. Germline V gene data show CDR1 as GTSNPN and CDR2 as SVGIG (reference sequence). The CDR3 spans 12 residues. The CDR3 protein is CASMGGKYEQYF. CDR3 in DNA: TGTGCCTCTATGGGAGGGAAGTACGAGCAGTACTTC. Full variable domain (missing parts from reference TRBV30 and TRBJ2-7): SQTIHQWPATLVQPVGSPLSLECTVEGTSNPNLYWYRQAAGRGLQLLFYSVGIGQISSEVPQNLSASRPQDRQFILSSKKLLLSDSGFYLCASMGGKYEQYFGPGTRLTVT.

The genes are TRBV6-5 and TRBJ2-2; the D gene is possibly TRBD2 (6 bases). The CDR3 contains 15 residues. Germline V gives CDR1 MNHEY, CDR2 SVGAGI. Trimming stripped 6 bases from V and 1 base from J, with 12 bases between. The CDR3, as DNA: TGTGCCAGCAGGATAATTAGCGGGAACACCGGGGAGCTGTTTTTT. Protein sequence: CASRIISGNTGELFF.

The J gene is TRBJ1-2, the V gene TRBV7-2; no reliable D call. From germline, CDR1 is SGHTA and CDR2 FQGNSA. The V and J ends lost 2 bases and 4 bases respectively, with 14 bases between them. CDR3 size: 15 residues. For the CDR3, the DNA is TGTGCCAGCAGCTTAAAGACGGGAACGGGCTATGGCTACACCTTC. It is translated as CASSLKTGTGYGYTF.

The chain couples TRBV6-1 to TRBJ2-7; 9 nucleotides line up with TRBD2. V was pared by 0 bases and J by 4 bases, with 7 bases of the junction left unmatched. Germline CDR1 reads MNHNS; CDR2 reads SASEGT. The CDR3 length is 16 residues. CDR3 nucleotides: TGTGCCAGCAGTGAAGCGAGGGGGCTAGCGGGATACGAGCAGTACTTC. It encodes CASSEARGLAGYEQYF.

This chain links TRBV5-4 with TRBJ2-1, with TRBD2 matching over 9 bases. Germline values: CDR1 SGHNT, CDR2 YYREEE (reference sequence). J gave up 9 bases and V 5 bases, and 12 bases lay outside the gene matches. This CDR3 is built from 15 residues. The CDR3 region has the DNA TGTGCCAGCAGTTATGATTCTAGCGGGGACACTGAGCAGTTCTTC. Its translation is CASSYDSSGDTEQFF.

The rearrangement joins TRBV6-5 to TRBJ2-2; D might be TRBD2 (5 bases). The CDR3 runs 14 residues. V was pared by 6 bases and J by 4 bases, with 12 bases between. Germline lookup yields CDR1 MNHEY and CDR2 SVGAGI. CDR3 sequence (DNA): TGTGCCAGCAGCTTGACCCGGGGCACCGGGGAGCTGTTTTTT. Translation: CASSLTRGTGELFF.

The DNA for the CDR3 is TGTGCCAGCAGTTCGGGTTGGGACAGGATGTCCTACGAGCAGTACTTC. It translates to CASSSGWDRMSYEQYF. This sequence joins TRBV28 and TRBJ2-7; 8 bases line up with TRBD1. V shed 4 bases and J 1 base; nucleotides not matched to a gene: 9. Looked up from germline, CDR1 is MDHEN and CDR2 is SYDVKM. This CDR3 is built from 16 residues.

The chain couples TRBV5-4 to TRBJ2-7; 11 nucleotides align to TRBD2. V was clipped by 5 bases and J by 5 bases; unmatched bases: 9. Germline-derived CDR1 and CDR2 are SGHNT and YYREEE (reference sequence). CDR3 length: 15 amino acids. CDR3 in amino acids: CASRLTSGIMNEQYF. CDR3 nucleotide sequence: TGTGCCAGCAGATTGACTAGCGGGATCATGAACGAGCAGTACTTC.

This chain's CDR3 is CASSEQGYGYTF. Written as DNA, the CDR3 is TGTGCCAGCAGTGAACAGGGCTATGGCTACACCTTC. The chain recombines TRBV27 with TRBJ1-2, with D tentatively TRBD1 (6 bases). Trimming shortened V by 5 bases and J by 4 bases, and 8 bases separated the two germline ends. Germline CDR1 is MNHEY and CDR2 is SMNVEV (reference sequence). This CDR3 contains 12 residues.

V is TRBV25-1 and J is TRBJ2-1; 10 nucleotides agree with TRBD2. CDR1 and CDR2 (germline): MGHDK, SYGVNS. CDR3 length: 14 amino acids. With V trimmed by 5 bases and J by 6 bases, 4 bases remained unmatched. Here the CDR3 DNA reads TGTGCCAGCAGTTCAGCGGGAGGGGTCAATGAGCAGTTCTTC. This translates into CASSSAGGVNEQFF. Full variable domain (outside the CDR3, taken from reference TRBV25-1 and TRBJ2-1): EADIYQTPRYLVIGTGKKITLECSQTMGHDKMYWYQQDPGMELHLIHYSYGVNSTEKGDLSSESTVSRIRTEHFPLTLESARPSHTSQYLCASSSAGGVNEQFFGPGTRLTVL.

The chain has TRBV4-2 and TRBJ2-7; TRBD1 matches at 7 bases. This CDR3 has 15 residues. J was trimmed by 3 bases and V by 3 bases; bases with no gene match: 8. Germline values: CDR1 LGHNA, CDR2 YNFKEQ. The DNA of the CDR3 is TGTGCCAGCAGCCACTCATCGGGACAGAGCTACGAGCAGTACTTC. Residues: CASSHSSGQSYEQYF.

This chain connects TRBV27 to TRBJ2-1; TRBD1 agrees at 9 bases. Germline CDR1 MNHEY, CDR2 SMNVEV (reference sequence). The length of the CDR3 is 15 residues. J lost 2 bases, V lost 2 bases, and 1 base had no gene match. The CDR3: CASSLDRGTYNEQFF. DNA of the CDR3: TGTGCCAGCAGTTTAGACAGGGGGACCTACAATGAGCAGTTCTTC.

The chain employs TRBV28 and TRBJ2-7; D not resolved. The germline V gene encodes CDR1 MDHEN and CDR2 SYDVKM. Trimming removed 5 bases at V and 0 bases at J, with 14 bases between. This CDR3 is built from 15 residues. CDR3 loop: CASSPFYLSSYEQYF. The CDR3 region has the DNA TGTGCCAGCAGTCCTTTCTATCTAAGCTCCTACGAGCAGTACTTC.

Details on this clone: An end of the junction differs from the germline gene, which may be a read error. This chain joins TRBV11-2 and TRBJ2-6; 7 bases are a match to TRBD1. The CDR3 has 15 amino acids. The germline CDR1 and CDR2 sequences are SGHAT and FQNNGV. This CDR3 is CASSVDRAGANVLTF. DNA for the CDR3: TGTGCCAGCAGCGTAGACAGGGCTGGGGCCAACGTCCTGACTTTC.

The rearrangement links TRBV19 to TRBJ1-1; D ambiguous. From germline, CDR1 is LNHDA and CDR2 SQIVND (reference sequence). The CDR3 consists of 15 residues. Between the trimmed V and J ends, which lost 5 bases and 0 bases, there was a span of 13 bases. The CDR3 is CASSWSGIMNTEAFF. The CDR3 region has the DNA TGTGCCAGTAGTTGGTCGGGAATCATGAACACTGAAGCTTTCTTT.

This sequence joins TRBV27 and TRBJ2-2; no reliable D call. CDR1 is MNHEY and CDR2 is SMNVEV in the germline V gene (reference sequence). With 2 bases removed from V and 3 bases from J, the gap between germline ends came to 4 bases. The CDR3 is 13 amino acids. The CDR3 coding sequence is TGTGCCAGCAGTTTACTAGACACCGGGGAGCTGTTTTTT. Encoded protein: CASSLLDTGELFF.

The V and J genes are TRBV7-9 and TRBJ1-2, with 8 bases fitting TRBD1. The trim removed 5 bases at V and 11 bases at J, leaving 7 bases unmatched. This CDR3 contains 12 residues. Germline loops: CDR1 SEHNR, CDR2 FQNEAQ (reference sequence). DNA of the CDR3: TGTGCCAGCAGCACCCGACAGGGGCCATACACCTTC. Translated, it gives CASSTRQGPYTF.

The genes are TRBV6-6 and TRBJ1-6; no firm D call. Germline lookup yields CDR1 MNHNY and CDR2 SVGAGI (reference sequence). Trimming took 4 bases from V and 7 from J, leaving 8 bases between them. The CDR3 spans 13 residues. The CDR3 DNA reads as TGTGCCAGCAGTTTAGAAAGCAATTCACCCCTCCACTTT. Residues: CASSLESNSPLHF.

The V call is TRBV7-2, the J call TRBJ1-1; D perhaps matches TRBD1 (6 bases). Germline CDR1 and CDR2: SGHTA and FQGNSA. This CDR3 contains 15 residues. Trimming removed 5 bases from V and 2 bases from J, with 15 bases in between. This CDR3 is CASSLWGRGNTEAFF. The CDR3 region has the DNA TGTGCCAGCAGCCTTTGGGGCAGGGGAAACACTGAAGCTTTCTTT.

The chain uses TRBV28 and TRBJ2-5, with a tentative D call TRBD1 (6 bases). CDR1 is MDHEN, CDR2 SYDVKM, per germline. CDR3 size: 15 residues. Trimming took off 6 bases at V and 2 bases at J, with 16 bases between the two ends. CDR3 nucleotide sequence: TGTGCCAGCAGCTTAACCGGGACAAAGCAAGAGACCCAGTACTTC. It translates to CASSLTGTKQETQYF.

The chain joins TRBV19 to TRBJ1-2, with unresolved D. CDR1 is LNHDA, CDR2 SQIVND, per germline (reference sequence). The CDR3 is 13 residues long. Trimming stripped 4 bases from V and 4 bases from J, with 10 bases between. The CDR3 DNA reads TGTGCCAGTAGTAGCGGGAGTCCCTATGGCTACACCTTC. This codes for CASSSGSPYGYTF. Supplemented by reference TRBV19 and TRBJ1-2, the full variable domain reads DGGITQSPKYLFRKEGQNVTLSCEQNLNHDAMYWYRQDPGQGLRLIYYSQIVNDFQKGDIAEGYSVSREKKESFPLTVTSAQKNPTAFYLCASSSGSPYGYTFGSGTRLTVV.